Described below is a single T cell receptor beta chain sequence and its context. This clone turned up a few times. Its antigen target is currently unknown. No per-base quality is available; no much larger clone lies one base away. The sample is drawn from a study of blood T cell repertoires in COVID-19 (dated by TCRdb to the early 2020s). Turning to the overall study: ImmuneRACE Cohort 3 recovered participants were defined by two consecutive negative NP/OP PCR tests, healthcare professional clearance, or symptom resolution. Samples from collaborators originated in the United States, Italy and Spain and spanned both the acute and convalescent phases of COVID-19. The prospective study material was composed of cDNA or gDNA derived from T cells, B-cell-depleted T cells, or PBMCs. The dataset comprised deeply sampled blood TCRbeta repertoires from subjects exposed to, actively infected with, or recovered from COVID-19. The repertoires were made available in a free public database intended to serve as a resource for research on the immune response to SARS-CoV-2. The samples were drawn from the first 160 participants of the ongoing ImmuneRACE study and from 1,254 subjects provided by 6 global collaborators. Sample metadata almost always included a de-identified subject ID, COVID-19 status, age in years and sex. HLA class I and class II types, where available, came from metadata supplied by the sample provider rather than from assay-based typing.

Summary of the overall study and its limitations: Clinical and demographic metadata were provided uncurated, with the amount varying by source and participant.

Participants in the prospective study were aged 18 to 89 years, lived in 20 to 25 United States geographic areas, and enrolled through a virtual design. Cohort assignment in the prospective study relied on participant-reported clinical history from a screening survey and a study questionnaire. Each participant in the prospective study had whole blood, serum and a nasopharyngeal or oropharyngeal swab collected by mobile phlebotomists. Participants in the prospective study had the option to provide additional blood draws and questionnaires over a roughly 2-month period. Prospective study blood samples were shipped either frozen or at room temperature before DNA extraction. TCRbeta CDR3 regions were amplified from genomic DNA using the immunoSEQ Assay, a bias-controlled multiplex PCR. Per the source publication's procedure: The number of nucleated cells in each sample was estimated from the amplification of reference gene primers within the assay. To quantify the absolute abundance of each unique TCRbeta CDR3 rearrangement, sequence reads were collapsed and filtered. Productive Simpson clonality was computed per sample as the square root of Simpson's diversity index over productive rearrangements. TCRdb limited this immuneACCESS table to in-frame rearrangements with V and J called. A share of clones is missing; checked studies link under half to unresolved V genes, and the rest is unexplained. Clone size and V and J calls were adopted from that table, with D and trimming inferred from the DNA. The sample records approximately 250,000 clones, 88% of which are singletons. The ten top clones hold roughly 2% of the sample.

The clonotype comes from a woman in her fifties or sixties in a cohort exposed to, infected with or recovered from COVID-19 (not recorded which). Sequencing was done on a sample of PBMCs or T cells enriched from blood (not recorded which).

The DNA sequence is given as TGTGCCAGCAGCTTCGGCGGGACAGGGGCCTACGAGCAGTACTTC. This is translated as CASSFGGTGAYEQYF. Recombination linked TRBV11-3 to TRBJ2-7, with 10 bases aligning to TRBD1. The CDR3 runs 15 residues from the cysteine to the phenylalanine. Only CDR3 DNA remains: 45 bases, in frame from the first base. CDR1 is given as SGHNT and CDR2 as YENEEA, both from the germline V gene. V is pruned by 3 bases and J by 2 bases, leaving 4 bases of the junction without a gene match.